Listed below are T cell receptor beta chains from one sample, sequenced in a study of blood T cell repertoires in COVID-19. Produced via immunoSEQ multiplex PCR; TCRdb's table is partial and in-frame only. The table lists about 110,000 clones, approximately 82% of them singletons. The specimen was peripheral blood. These receptors all stem from a woman aged 55-70 years with acute or convalescent COVID-19. CDR3s include the opening cysteine and the closing phenylalanine or tryptophan. A D gene is named only where the DNA matches it firmly. Clone size is given for some rows only: seen once, a few or many times, or a class if the clone is expanded.

j_call d_call clone_size v_call cdr3_nt cdr3_aa
TRBJ2-7 TRBD2 NA TRBV30 TGTGCCTGGCGAAAGGGGCTAGCGGGGACTGAAGAGCAGTACTTC CAWRKGLAGTEEQYF
TRBJ1-1 NA NA TRBV19 TGTGCCAGTAGGTGGCCGAACACTGAAGCTTTCTTT CASRWPNTEAFF
TRBJ1-1 TRBD1 NA TRBV15 TGTGCCACCAGCAGCGGAGACAGGGGTCAAAACACTGAAGCTTTCTTT CATSSGDRGQNTEAFF
TRBJ1-5 TRBD1 NA TRBV28 TGTGCCAGCAGTAGGGACAGGAACAATCAGCCCCAGCATTTT CASSRDRNNQPQHF
TRBJ1-5 NA once TRBV6-5 TGTGCCTCTGGGCAGTTCAACAATCAGCCCCAGCATTTT CASGQFNNQPQHF
TRBJ1-1 NA few TRBV30 TGTGCCTGGGAACAGGGCCCGACAGCTTTCTTT CAWEQGPTAFF
TRBJ2-1 NA NA TRBV7-9 TGTGCCAGCAGCTTAGCGGGCCGCAGACCCCCTAATGAGCAGTTCTTC CASSLAGRRPPNEQFF
TRBJ2-6 NA NA TRBV4-3 TGCGCCAGCAGCCAAGTAGTCTCCGGGTCCGGGGCCAACGTCCTGACTTTC CASSQVVSGSGANVLTF
TRBJ1-1 NA NA TRBV15 TGTGCCCCCCGCGCCAGGGACACTGAAGCTTTCTTT CAPRARDTEAFF
TRBJ2-6 NA NA TRBV10-2 TGCGCCAGCACTTCATGGGAACAGGGCTCTGGGGCCAACGTCCTGACTTTC CASTSWEQGSGANVLTF
TRBJ2-1 TRBD2 NA TRBV3-1/TRBV3-2 TGTGCCAGCAGCCAAGATAAAGGTAGCGGGAGGGCCACGAATGAGCAGTTCTTC CASSQDKGSGRATNEQFF
TRBJ1-4 NA NA TRBV7-6 TGTGCCAGCAGCTTCGGGCAGGGAAGCGAAAAACTGTTTTTT CASSFGQGSEKLFF
TRBJ2-7 TRBD2 NA TRBV6-5 TGTGCCAGCAGTTCGACTAGCGGCCCCTACGAGCAGTACTTC CASSSTSGPYEQYF
TRBJ2-7 TRBD2 NA TRBV2 TGTGCCAGCACGGGGAGCGGGAGGTACAACTCCTACGAGCAGTACTTC CASTGSGRYNSYEQYF
TRBJ1-1 NA NA TRBV12-3/TRBV12-4 TGTGCCAGCAGAGGAAGGGGGAACACTGAAGCTTTCTTT CASRGRGNTEAFF
TRBJ1-1 NA NA TRBV28 TGTGCCAGCAGTTTAGGTTTGGGGGGGAACACTGAAGCTTTCTTT CASSLGLGGNTEAFF
TRBJ2-1 TRBD2 few TRBV7-9 TGTGCCAGCAGCTTGGGAGGGAGGCAATCCTACAATGAGCAGTTCTTC CASSLGGRQSYNEQFF
TRBJ1-5 NA NA TRBV6-5 TGTGCCAGCAGTTACAAGGCCACAGCCCAACAGCCCCAGCATTTT CASSYKATAQQPQHF
TRBJ1-1 NA NA TRBV28 TGTGCCAGCTGCCGGGAATGGAACACTGAAGCTTTCTTT CASCREWNTEAFF
TRBJ2-3 NA NA TRBV15 TGTGCCACCAGCAGCCGGGACAAGCTCTCCCCTGGGAAGTATTTT CATSSRDKLSPGKYF
TRBJ1-1 TRBD1 NA TRBV2 TGTGCCATAGGGACAGATTTTTTGAACACTGAAGCTTTCTTT CAIGTDFLNTEAFF
TRBJ1-5 TRBD1 NA TRBV9 TGTGCCAGCAGTCAGGGACAGGAGGGACAGCCCCAGCATTTT CASSQGQEGQPQHF
TRBJ1-1 TRBD1 NA TRBV7-9 TGTGCCAGCAGCCTTGGACAGGGAGAGACTGAAGCTTTCTTT CASSLGQGETEAFF
TRBJ1-2 NA NA TRBV6-5 TGTGCCAGCAGTTACTCCTCAGCTAACTATGGCTACACCTTC CASSYSSANYGYTF
TRBJ2-2 TRBD2 NA TRBV28 TGTGCCAGCAGTTCAATTAGCGGGAGGGCTCCCGGGGAGCTGTTTTTT CASSSISGRAPGELFF
TRBJ1-4 NA NA TRBV28 TGTGCCAGCAGTTCTCGTGCAACTAATGAAAAACTGTTTTTT CASSSRATNEKLFF
TRBJ2-4 TRBD2 NA TRBV15 TGTGCCACCAGCAGAGCGGGGGGACTCATTCAGTACTTC CATSRAGGLIQYF
TRBJ2-1 TRBD2 NA TRBV10-3 TGTGCCATCAGTCCCGGGACTAGCGACAATGAGCAGTTCTTC CAISPGTSDNEQFF
TRBJ1-1 TRBD1 NA TRBV7-2 TGTGCCAGCAGCTCCAGGGGGCAAGATGAAGCTTTCTTT CASSSRGQDEAFF
TRBJ1-3 TRBD1 NA TRBV19 TGTGCCAGTATAGGGACAGTCTACTCTGGAAACACCATATATTTT CASIGTVYSGNTIYF
TRBJ1-2 NA NA TRBV5-5 TGTGCCAGCAGCTTGGGGGGGCTGGACTATGGCTACACCTTC CASSLGGLDYGYTF
TRBJ1-2 TRBD1 NA TRBV6-5 TGTGCCAGCGCCCTTCCCGGGACAGGGAGTGATGGCTACACCTTC CASALPGTGSDGYTF
TRBJ2-2 NA NA TRBV5-6 TGTGCCAGCAGCGCTACTAGCAGCACCGGGGAGCTGTTTTTT CASSATSSTGELFF
TRBJ2-5 TRBD2 NA TRBV4-1 TGCGCCAGCAGCCAAGAATTAGCGGGGGGGACTGCCCAGTACTTC CASSQELAGGTAQYF
TRBJ2-3 NA NA TRBV6-5 TGTGCCAGCAGTTTAACATTAAGTCGAGATACGCAGTATTTT CASSLTLSRDTQYF
TRBJ2-2 NA once TRBV7-7 TGTGCTAGCAGCCCACGACAGGTTAACACCGGGGAGCTGTTTTTT CASSPRQVNTGELFF
TRBJ2-3 NA NA TRBV24-1 TGTGCCACCAGTGATTTGAATCCGGAGACGCAGTATTTT CATSDLNPETQYF
TRBJ1-3 NA NA TRBV3-1/TRBV3-2 TGTGCCAGCAGCCAAGATTTGAGCAACACCATATATTTT CASSQDLSNTIYF
TRBJ1-3 NA once TRBV30 TGTGCCTGGGGGGATGAAGGCGGCTCTGGAAACACCATATATTTT CAWGDEGGSGNTIYF